One TCR beta chain is described in this entry. Profiling relied on immunoSEQ multiplex PCR, and the TCRdb table lists in-frame clones only, not all of them. This table has 85,000 to 110,000 clones, roughly 80% appearing once. Per the germline V gene, CDR1 is LNHDA and CDR2 is SQIVND (reference sequence). There are 15 residues in the CDR3. Deletions cut 7 bases from V and 3 bases from J, with 16 bases between. This sample is drawn from a study of T cell clones after liver transplantation. Here the sequenced sample was CD4+ T cells from blood, taken around 49 months after liver transplant. This sequence originates from a human patient who received a liver transplant. Part of the T cells may come from the graft donor. The rearrangement uses TRBV19 and TRBJ2-1; D is possibly TRBD1 or TRBD2 (5 bases each). The CDR3 region has the DNA TGTGCCAGTAACCTGGGACCAAATGTCTACAATGAGCAGTTCTTC. It codes for CASNLGPNVYNEQFF.